These 17 T cell receptor beta chains share one sample of origin, sequenced in a study of neurological immune-mediated disorders (dated by TCRdb to about 2019). The method was 5' RACE. Sequencing was performed on an Illumina HiSeq 2500. TCRdb passed the public sequencing reads through fastp at Q25 and MiXCR, retaining productive beta sequences. Rows matching on CDR3 protein sequence are summarized as one entry with the most common DNA and genes. For this sample the table gives tens of thousands of distinct CDR3 sequences, of which around 4% were detected only once. The top ten clonotypes cover around 1.5% of the sample. The sequencing sample was made of PBMCs. The receptors originated from a man aged 25 to 40 with multiple sclerosis.

This clonotype was seen at least ten times. The chain uses TRBV5-1 and TRBJ2-7; the D is unclear. The CDR3 is made up of 11 amino acids. Trimming removed 3 bases at V and 5 bases at J, with 6 bases between. Germline-derived CDR1 and CDR2 are SGHRS and YFSETQ. CDR3: CASSSRDEQYF. For the CDR3, the DNA is TGCGCCAGCAGCTCCCGGGACGAGCAGTACTTC.

This clonotype was counted a few times. Since no conserved phenylalanine or tryptophan closes the CDR3, a read error is the likely cause. The V gene is TRBV7-8, the J gene TRBJ2-1; D tentatively reads TRBD1 or TRBD2 (5 bases each). CDR1 is SGHVS and CDR2 is FQNEAQ in the germline V gene. This CDR3 comprises 14 residues. Trimming removed 8 bases at V and 10 bases at J, with 21 bases between. CDR3 region: CASFRDPLEWEQFI. The CDR3 coding sequence is TGTGCCAGCTTCCGGGACCCACTAGAATGGGAGCAGTTCATC.

In its sample, this clonotype was seen many times. The CDR3 DNA is TGTGCCAGCAGCTTAGGGACAGGGGGCAATGAGCAGTTCTTC. It encodes CASSLGTGGNEQFF. The rearrangement links TRBV5-6 to TRBJ2-1; 11 bases line up with TRBD1. Germline values: CDR1 SGHDT, CDR2 YYEEEE. Trimming took 2 bases from V and 6 from J; bases not matched to a gene: 1. The CDR3 is 14 amino acids.

This clonotype was seen many times. The V gene is TRBV7-2, the J gene TRBJ2-4; D perhaps matches TRBD2 (6 bases). The CDR3 is 16 residues long. With 5 bases removed from V and 3 bases from J, the gap between germline ends came to 17 bases. CDR1 and CDR2 from the germline V gene are SGHTA and FQGNSA. CDR3 region: CASSRGGVGGKNIQYF. The CDR3 nucleotides are TGTGCCAGCAGCCGAGGTGGCGTGGGAGGCAAAAACATTCAGTACTTC.

This clonotype was seen ten or more times. The V gene is TRBV5-1, the J gene TRBJ2-1; 11 bases are shared with TRBD1. Germline values: CDR1 SGHRS, CDR2 YFSETQ. V gave up 2 bases and J gave up 9 bases; unmatched junction bases: 7. The CDR3 is made up of 15 amino acids. This chain's CDR3 is CASSLPGQGVSEQFF. CDR3 nucleotide sequence: TGCGCCAGCAGCTTACCGGGACAGGGGGTTAGTGAGCAGTTCTTC.

This clonotype was detected ten times or more. This rearrangement joins TRBV4-1 to TRBJ2-7; 7 nucleotides line up with TRBD2. This CDR3 spans 16 amino acids. Losses at the gene ends were 3 bases for V and 1 base for J; bases not matched to a gene: 9. Looked up from germline, CDR1 is MGHRA and CDR2 is YSYEKL. CDR3 sequence (DNA): TGCGCCAGCAGCCATGAAGGGCCTAGCGGATCCTACGAGCAGTACTTC. Protein sequence: CASSHEGPSGSYEQYF.

In this sample, this clonotype turned up a few times. The rearrangement joins TRBV12-3 or TRBV12-4 to TRBJ2-7; TRBD1 is a possible D gene (6 bases). The CDR3 is 14 residues long. The germline V and J ends were trimmed by 5 bases and 7 bases, with 18 bases remaining between them. DNA of the CDR3: TGTGCCAGCAGTGCCGGGACACCTTGGGGGGAGCAGTACTTC. As protein: CASSAGTPWGEQYF.

This clonotype has ten or more counts. The chain combines TRBV20-1 with TRBJ2-1, with 8 bases aligning to TRBD2. Germline CDR1 DFQATT, CDR2 SNEGSKA (reference sequence). This CDR3 has 17 residues. The V gene end was trimmed by 6 bases and the J gene end by 7 bases; junction bases not matched to a gene: 20. CDR3 sequence: CSARNPVAGGGGNEQFF. The CDR3 DNA is TGCAGTGCCCGAAACCCCGTAGCGGGTGGCGGGGGGAATGAGCAGTTCTTC.

This clonotype was seen ten or more times. This rearrangement joins TRBV7-6 to TRBJ2-7; D gene ambiguous. V was trimmed by 2 bases and J by 2 bases, leaving 10 bases between them. The CDR3 covers 14 residues. Germline V CDR1 and CDR2: SGHVS, FNYEAQ. The CDR3 DNA reads as TGTGCCAGCAGCTTAAACCAAGGGACCTACGAGCAGTACTTC. Residues: CASSLNQGTYEQYF. The variable domain in full, with the rest retrieved from reference TRBV7-6 and TRBJ2-7, is GAGVSQSPRYKVTKRGQDVALRCDPISGHVSLYWYRQALGQGPEFLTYFNYEAQQDKSGLPNDRFSAERPEGSISTLTIQRTEQRDSAMYRCASSLNQGTYEQYFGPGTRLTVT.

In its sample, this clonotype was seen many times. The chain combines TRBV7-9 with TRBJ2-1; D possibly corresponds to TRBD2 (5 bases). From germline, CDR1 is SEHNR and CDR2 FQNEAQ (reference sequence). The V end was cut by 6 bases, the J end by 1 base, with 10 bases between. This CDR3 is 14 amino acids long. The CDR3 region is CASRPTGSYNEQFF. The CDR3 DNA sequence: TGTGCCAGCAGACCAACGGGGTCCTACAATGAGCAGTTCTTC.

This clonotype was counted a single time. A much larger clone differs by one base, so this may be a read error. The V and J genes are TRBV4-1 and TRBJ2-2; the D is unclear. Trimming shortened V by 4 bases and J by 1 base, and 4 bases separated the two germline ends. The CDR3 runs to 13 residues. Germline-derived CDR1 and CDR2 are MGHRA and YSYEKL. DNA for the CDR3: TGCGCCAGCAGCCCAGGGAACACCGGGGAGCTGTTTTTT. It specifies CASSPGNTGELFF.

This clonotype has a count of ten or more. The chain links TRBV4-1 to TRBJ1-2; D call uncertain. The CDR3 spans 12 residues. Germline-derived CDR1 and CDR2 are MGHRA and YSYEKL. The ends were cut back, 3 bases at V and 2 bases at J, with 4 bases in the middle. In nucleotides, the CDR3 is TGCGCCAGCAGCCAGGGGAACTATGGCTACACCTTC. Its translation: CASSQGNYGYTF.

In this sample, this clonotype turned up many times. V is TRBV7-9 and J is TRBJ2-1, with a tentative D call TRBD1 (7 bases). The CDR3 is 14 amino acids. Deletions cut 6 bases from V and 5 bases from J, with 14 bases between. Germline lookup yields CDR1 SEHNR and CDR2 FQNEAQ (reference sequence). The CDR3 DNA reads TGTGCCAGCAGGCGGGACAGACCCAACAATGAGCAGTTCTTC. Its protein product is CASRRDRPNNEQFF.

This clonotype was observed at least ten times. This CDR3 reads CASSRDRVYEQYF. In DNA, the CDR3 is TGCGCCAGCAGCCGGGACAGAGTCTACGAGCAGTACTTC. The genes are TRBV10-1 and TRBJ2-7; 7 nucleotides align to TRBD1. V shed 6 bases and J 3 bases; nucleotides not matched to a gene: 5. This CDR3 spans 13 amino acids. In germline, CDR1 is WNHNN, CDR2 SYGVQD (reference sequence).

This clonotype has a count of ten or more. This rearrangement joins TRBV3-1 to TRBJ2-2, with D possibly TRBD1 on 5 matching bases. Trimming stripped 4 bases from V and 4 bases from J, with 13 bases between. This CDR3 has 15 residues. The germline V gene encodes CDR1 LGHDT and CDR2 YNNKEL (reference sequence). The CDR3 DNA is TGTGCCAGCAGCCGTCCAGGGTTGGTCACCGGGGAGCTGTTTTTT. It encodes CASSRPGLVTGELFF.

This clonotype showed up many times. The chain links TRBV2 to TRBJ1-4; unclear D gene. The germline CDR1 and CDR2 sequences are SNHLY and FYNNEI. CDR3 size: 12 residues. Trimming left V 8 bases short and J 7 bases short, with 11 bases between. The CDR3 sequence: CASHYVGEKLFF. The CDR3 nucleotides are TGTGCCAGCCACTACGTCGGTGAAAAACTGTTTTTT.

This clonotype was counted at least ten times. This chain links TRBV27 with TRBJ2-7; weak D call: TRBD1 (6 bases). V gave up 7 bases and J gave up 5 bases, with 27 bases separating them. The CDR3 loop spans 17 amino acids. Germline values: CDR1 MNHEY, CDR2 SMNVEV (reference sequence). In DNA form, the CDR3 reads TGTGCCAGCAACTCAGCGGCAGGGGCATCACGTAGGCACGAGCAGTACTTC. This encodes CASNSAAGASRRHEQYF.